This T cell receptor beta chain was retrieved from a study of blood T cell repertoires in COVID-19. Turning to the study itself: The samples span acute and convalescent COVID-19 from the United States, Italy and Spain. Sources were T cells, B-cell-depleted T cells, or PBMCs; the material itself was cDNA or gDNA.

The CDR3 contains 16 residues. The V end was cut by 7 bases, the J end by 6 bases, with 22 bases between. CDR1 is SNHLY and CDR2 is FYNNEI in the germline V gene. Original data processing: Estimates of nucleated cell counts were drawn from the amplification of reference gene primers. Sequencing used immunoSEQ multiplex PCR; TCRdb keeps in-frame clones, though not all of them. The DNA was the basis for D and trimming; V, J and clone size are from that table. The data contain under 20,000 clones, 88% of them singletons. The TCR originated in a human donor in a cohort sampled during active COVID-19. V and J are TRBV2 and TRBJ2-1; a weak D match, TRBD2 (6 bases). Sequences were obtained from peripheral blood. CDR3 residues: CASTPEGLRYGNEQFF. CDR3 nucleotide sequence: TGTGCCAGCACCCCCGAGGGACTCCGGTACGGCAATGAGCAGTTCTTC.